This T cell receptor (beta chain) was recovered during a study of tumor T cells in aggressive B-cell lymphoma. Only in-frame clones appear in the TCRdb table, and some are missing; sequencing was by immunoSEQ multiplex PCR. The table shows around 850 clones, with about three quarters occurring only once. Germline V gene sequence: CDR1 LNHDA, CDR2 SQIVND (reference sequence). J was trimmed by 2 bases and V by 4 bases; bases with no gene match: 16. The CDR3 extends over 18 amino acids. This rearrangement joins TRBV19 to TRBJ1-1; 7 nucleotides align to TRBD1. The receptor comes from an adult with diffuse large B cell lymphoma. The sequenced sample consisted of tumor tissue. The CDR3 region has the DNA TGTGCCAGTAGTACCCCGGACAGGCCCACAGGCCTTAACACTGAAGCTTTCTTT. As protein: CASSTPDRPTGLNTEAFF.